This entry lists 7 T cell receptor beta chains sequenced from one sample in a study of T cell responses to AZD1222 COVID-19 vaccine. Profiling relied on immunoSEQ multiplex PCR, and the TCRdb table lists in-frame clones only, not all of them. The data hold about 79,000 clones, with around 80% observed a single time. The sequencing used peripheral blood, collected on day 0 of AZD1222 vaccination. Receptor source: an adult in good health.

This chain joins TRBV19 and TRBJ1-5; D is ambiguous. Germline CDR1 reads LNHDA; CDR2 reads SQIVND (reference sequence). Trimming took off 4 bases at V and 4 bases at J, with 8 bases between the two ends. This CDR3 has 13 amino acids. As DNA, the CDR3 is TGTGCCAGTAGTAGCAGGCATAATCAGCCCCAGCATTTT. This codes for CASSSRHNQPQHF.

This clone was recorded once. V and J are TRBV28 and TRBJ2-7, with D possibly matching TRBD1 (6 bases). This CDR3 is built from 14 residues. CDR1 is MDHEN and CDR2 is SYDVKM in the germline V gene. V was clipped by 6 bases and J by 2 bases, with 14 bases between them. The CDR3, as DNA: TGTGCCAGCAGCGTCCCAGGGGCTGCCTACGAGCAGTACTTC. Amino acid sequence: CASSVPGAAYEQYF.

This rearrangement joins TRBV30 to TRBJ1-2; D gene ambiguous. Per germline, CDR1 GTSNPN and CDR2 SVGIG (reference sequence). The CDR3 sequence is 15 residues long. Trimming pared 2 bases from V and 4 bases from J, leaving 17 bases between. The CDR3 bases are TGTGCCTGGAGTTACCTTCCCGGGTCCACCTATGGCTACACCTTC. Translated, it gives CAWSYLPGSTYGYTF.

J is TRBJ1-1 and V is TRBV6-5; D ambiguous. Trimming left V 6 bases short and J 2 bases short, with 16 bases between. There are 15 residues in the CDR3. Germline V gene lookup returns CDR1 MNHEY and CDR2 SVGAGI. DNA for the CDR3: TGTGCCAGCAGGTTAACCGGGCGGAGTAACACTGAAGCTTTCTTT. Translating it yields CASRLTGRSNTEAFF.

The genes are TRBV19 and TRBJ1-4; D gene unclear. The ends were cut back, 6 bases at V and 8 bases at J, with 16 bases in the middle. The CDR3 covers 14 residues. Germline V CDR1 and CDR2: LNHDA, SQIVND (reference sequence). Written as DNA, the CDR3 is TGTGCCAGTAGGCACAACGGGCTTCTGGAAAAACTGTTTTTT. It encodes CASRHNGLLEKLFF.

J is TRBJ2-5 and V is TRBV3-1 (or the pseudogene TRBV3-2); D uncertain. Trimming took off 2 bases at V and 1 base at J, with 8 bases between the two ends. The length of the CDR3 is 14 residues. CDR1 and CDR2 from the germline V gene are LGHDT and YNNKEL (reference sequence). As DNA, the CDR3 is TGTGCCAGCAGCCAATCCGGGTCCCAAGAGACCCAGTACTTC. Translating gives CASSQSGSQETQYF.

The chain is built from TRBV5-5 and TRBJ1-4, with D possibly being TRBD1 (6 bases). The CDR3 length is 14 residues. Germline V gene lookup returns CDR1 SGHKS and CDR2 YYEKEE (reference sequence). Trimming took 2 bases from V and 9 from J, leaving 14 bases between them. CDR3 region: CASSFGQGLQKLFF. As DNA, the CDR3 is TGTGCCAGCAGCTTTGGGCAGGGGCTGCAAAAACTGTTTTTT.